The rows below give T cell receptor beta chains drawn from one sample of a study of T cells in Graves' hyperthyroidism and ophthalmopathy. TCRdb re-called the multiplex PCR reads through MiXCR, storing one row per CDR3 protein. The table lists some 510,000 distinct CDR3 sequences, around 42% of them singletons. Sequencing was done on a sample of peripheral blood or thyroid tissue (not recorded which). The source is a young woman with Graves' hyperthyroidism. Each CDR3 is given with its conserved first and last residue. Each record gives: V gene, CDR3 protein.

TRBV2	CASRVTGGAFF
TRBV25-1	CDRGEGYTF
TRBV4-3	CASSLNLGSPLHF
TRBV5-6	CASRGLEAYEQYF
TRBV25-1	CASRQAGLEQYF
TRBV14	CASSQTEGGPPYGYTF
TRBV14	CASSSQGRGSGNTIYF
TRBV25-1	CATTSGVGTEAFF
TRBV29-1	CSASTNTDTQYF
TRBV12-3/TRBV12-4	CASRRTSGSYEQYF
TRBV10-3	CASSESTGGYGYTF
TRBV7-8	CASSQGQGYTIYF
TRBV24-1	CATSEAQGAPDTQYF
TRBV5-1	CASSLLADRVAELWF
TRBV6-6	CAISYSTVQETQYF
TRBV7-8	CASGQGTETQYF
TRBV29-1	CSVVGRGWVNTEAFF
TRBV7-2	CASSLDVLRTF
TRBV19	CASSIKGGAGANVLTF
TRBV7-2	CASSPGRAKAQPQHF
TRBV11-2	CASSTDRGGGYTF
TRBV4-2	CASSQSLAGGRETQYF
TRBV9	CASSVEGLTFGNTIYF
TRBV6-5	CAISYRRGAQPQHF
TRBV7-9	CASSSNRFSYGYTF
TRBV19	CASSRFRLAGSYEQYF
TRBV9	CASSPQTGLSTEAFF
TRBV4-1	CASTVGSSSGNTIYF
TRBV19	CASSKRTGWTEAFF
TRBV10-3	CAISDGTGASGYGYTF
TRBV15	CATSRPQGANTGKLFF
TRBV6-2/TRBV6-3	CASSYLTIDRGGNQPQHF
TRBV10-3	CAISDAGELFF
TRBV20-1	CSAVEGERETQYF
TRBV2	CASSLQGSGNEKLFF
TRBV19	CASSVSGSADTQYF
TRBV25-1	CASSDSQVAGYTF
TRBV15	CATSRPKLSHRGGYGYTF
TRBV19	CATQNYLNTEAFF
TRBV29-1	CSPTQLDEKLFF
TRBV2	CASMLGNTEAFF
TRBV7-9	CASSFLRDRPYEQYF
TRBV25-1	CASRSGTGTGANVLTF
TRBV20-1	CSAPAGTLNQPQHF
TRBV15	CATSRPRPGTATYEQYF
TRBV12-3/TRBV12-4	CASSSEGQGNQPQHF
TRBV7-2	CASSFEVLHGEAFF
TRBV7-2	CASSQEVLTAGELFF
TRBV19	CASKISGGSYEQYF
TRBV29-1	CSVATGLLYGYTF
TRBV7-9	CASSKKGPAEKLFF
TRBV2	CASSQSVTDPYEQYF
TRBV7-9	CASSKSGLAGVGETQYF
TRBV2	CASKNNRGTYEQYF
TRBV5-5	CASSFDREGTEHF
TRBV7-9	CASSPSEGVSNQPQHF
TRBV29-1	CSAGVGQTGASGYTF